Sequencing of this TCR beta chain was carried out in a study of blood T cell repertoires in COVID-19. The V gene lost 0 bases and the J gene lost 4 bases, with 7 bases spanning the gap. There are 14 residues in the CDR3. Looked up from germline, CDR1 is GTSNPN and CDR2 is SVGIG (reference sequence). Assay: immunoSEQ multiplex PCR; the TCRdb copy retains only in-frame clones and omits some. The data show just over 350,000 clones, less than 90% seen once. This receptor was taken from a woman aged 55-70 years with COVID-19, enrolled during active disease. The chain carries TRBV30 and TRBJ2-6; D call uncertain. Sequenced input: peripheral blood. This CDR3 reads CAWSVRRGANVLTF. CDR3 coding DNA: TGTGCCTGGAGTGTCCGCAGGGGGGCCAACGTCCTGACTTTC.